Listed below are T cell receptor beta chains from one sample, sequenced in a study of cytomegalovirus exposure and HLA in healthy donors. Here immunoSEQ multiplex PCR was the method, and the copy in TCRdb shows in-frame clones only, minus some. The table lists about 170,000 clones. The specimen was PBMCs. The receptors here all came from a woman aged 18-29 years in good health and CMV-seropositive. Both conserved end residues are part of each CDR3. The D gene is left open where the match is weak.

TRBJ1-3,14,-,TRBV5-6,TGTGCCAGCAGCTTGTCGAGTCCTGGAAACACCATATATTTT,CASSLSSPGNTIYF
TRBJ2-2,15,TRBD1,TRBV7-2,TGTGCCAGCAGCCTAACAGGGACAGACACCGGGGAGCTGTTTTTT,CASSLTGTDTGELFF
TRBJ2-5,15,-,TRBV7-2,TGTGCCAGCAGCTTAGGTGGCACCCAGGGTGGGACCCAGTACTTC,CASSLGGTQGGTQYF
TRBJ2-1,11,-,TRBV6-6,TGTGCCAGCAGTTCCGATACAGAAGCGTTCTTC,CASSSDTEAFF
TRBJ1-5,12,-,TRBV9,TGTGCCAGCCGGGGGTATTTCCAGCCCCAGCATTTT,CASRGYFQPQHF
TRBJ1-1,14,-,TRBV6-5,TGTGCCAGCAGTTTCGGCTGGCAGGCCCCTGAAGCTTTCTTT,CASSFGWQAPEAFF
TRBJ2-3,12,-,TRBV7-2,TGTGCCAGCAGCTTACGAGTAGATACGCAGTATTTT,CASSLRVDTQYF
TRBJ1-2,11,-,TRBV20-1,TGCAGTGCCCTAACGGGCTATGGCTACACCTTC,CSALTGYGYTF
TRBJ1-2,14,-,TRBV5-4,TGTGCCAGCAGCTTGGTGGAGGGCCGGGCTGGCTACACCTTC,CASSLVEGRAGYTF
TRBJ1-4,16,TRBD1,TRBV28,TGTGCCAGCAGTTCCCCCGCGGGGACAGTTAATGAAAAACTGTTTTTT,CASSSPAGTVNEKLFF
TRBJ2-3,15,TRBD2,TRBV15,TGTGCCACCAGCAGAGGAAGCGGGAGGATAGATACGCAGTATTTT,CATSRGSGRIDTQYF
TRBJ2-6,19,TRBD1,TRBV7-2,TGTGCCAGCACCCAAAAGGCAGGGGGATCCCTTTCTGGGGCCAACGTCCTGACTTTC,CASTQKAGGSLSGANVLTF
TRBJ2-1,16,-,TRBV7-6,TGTGCCAGCAGCTTAGCCCAGGGGTCGGCCTACAATGAGCAGTTCTTC,CASSLAQGSAYNEQFF
TRBJ2-7,14,-,TRBV29-1,TGCAGCGTTGTCCTAGCAGAAGATCTCTACGAGCAGTACTTC,CSVVLAEDLYEQYF
TRBJ2-5,12,-,TRBV2,TGTGCCAGCAGTCTTCGAGAAGAGACCCAGTACTTC,CASSLREETQYF
TRBJ2-2,17,-,TRBV5-1,TGCGCCAGCAGCTTACCATACGTGTACAGGGTGACCGGGGAGCTGTTTTTT,CASSLPYVYRVTGELFF
TRBJ2-2,15,-,TRBV6-1,TGTGCCAGCACTCTACGGGGGACGAACACCGGGGAGCTGTTTTTT,CASTLRGTNTGELFF
TRBJ2-1,11,-,TRBV5-1,TGCGCCAGCAGATCCAACTTTGAGCAGTTCTTC,CASRSNFEQFF
TRBJ2-3,17,TRBD2,TRBV25-1,TGTGCCAGCAGTGCGTCTGGCGGGAGTGTGGTTAGCGATACGCAGTATTTT,CASSASGGSVVSDTQYF
TRBJ2-7,14,-,TRBV27,TGTGCCAGCAGCGCCGACAGGACGAACTACGAGCAGTACTTC,CASSADRTNYEQYF
TRBJ1-1,13,-,TRBV7-2,TGTGCCAGCAGCTTATCCCGGAACACTGAAGCTTTCTTT,CASSLSRNTEAFF
TRBJ2-7,13,-,TRBV2,TGTGCCAGCATCCAGACAGGGGAGGGAGAGCAGTACTTC,CASIQTGEGEQYF
TRBJ1-1,15,-,TRBV5-1,TGCGCCAGCAGCCAAGGGACATCCATGAACACTGAAGCTTTCTTT,CASSQGTSMNTEAFF
TRBJ1-1,13,TRBD1,TRBV30,TGTGCCTGGACGGAGGGGGCAAACACTGAAGCTTTCTTT,CAWTEGANTEAFF
TRBJ2-3,15,-,TRBV4-1,TGCGCCAGCAGCCAAGTGGGGGCGCGGCCAGATACGCAGTATTTT,CASSQVGARPDTQYF
TRBJ1-1,13,-,TRBV19,TGTGCCAGTAGTTCCGGGACTTACACTGAAGCTTTCTTT,CASSSGTYTEAFF
TRBJ2-1,15,TRBD2,TRBV19,TGTGCCAGTAGTATAGAAGCGGGAGGGCACTATGAGCAGTTCTTC,CASSIEAGGHYEQFF
TRBJ2-3,17,TRBD2,TRBV4-1,TGCGCCAGCAGCCAAATAGGCGGGGGTTCGCGCACAGATACGCAGTATTTT,CASSQIGGGSRTDTQYF
TRBJ2-7,13,-,TRBV30,TGTGCCTGGAGCATGGGCGGGGCCGCCAAGCAGTACTTC,CAWSMGGAAKQYF
TRBJ2-1,19,-,TRBV12-5,TGTGCTAGTGGTTTGAGTGGGCTAGCAGCGGCCACTCGACCTGATGAGCAGTTCTTC,CASGLSGLAAATRPDEQFF
TRBJ2-4,14,-,TRBV5-4,TGTGCCAGCAGCTTGGAAGGCGGCAAAAACATTCAGTACTTC,CASSLEGGKNIQYF
TRBJ2-7,13,-,TRBV7-5,TGTGTCCCGACGCTGGACAAACCCTACGAGCAGTACTTC,CVPTLDKPYEQYF
TRBJ1-1,15,-,TRBV11-3,TGTGCCAGCAGCTTAGATCTTTGGAGGAACACTGAAGCTTTCTTT,CASSLDLWRNTEAFF
TRBJ2-7,15,TRBD1,TRBV7-8,TGTGCCAGCAGCTTAGCCCCCGGGACAGACTACGAGCAGTACTTC,CASSLAPGTDYEQYF
TRBJ1-2,13,TRBD1,TRBV5-1,TGCGCCAGCAGCCTAGAAACAGGGGCGGGCTACACCTTC,CASSLETGAGYTF
TRBJ1-1,16,TRBD1,TRBV19,TGTGCCAGTAGTACTCCAACAGGGGGCCCGGGCACTGAAGCTTTCTTT,CASSTPTGGPGTEAFF
TRBJ1-3,12,-,TRBV30,TGTGCCTGGAGTCAGGTCGGAAACACCATATATTTT,CAWSQVGNTIYF
TRBJ2-3,15,-,TRBV4-1,TGCGCCAGCAGCCAAGATGCCGGGGGAGGAGATACGCAGTATTTT,CASSQDAGGGDTQYF
TRBJ2-5,13,-,TRBV5-5,TGTGCCAGCAGCCCAGGACACGTTGGAGCCCAGTACTTC,CASSPGHVGAQYF
TRBJ2-5,15,TRBD2,TRBV7-9,TGTGCCAGCAGCTTAGCGCTAGCGGGGGGTGAGACCCAGTACTTC,CASSLALAGGETQYF
TRBJ1-6,15,TRBD1,TRBV6-5,TGTGCCAGCAGTTACTCGAACAGGGGGGATTCACCCCTCCACTTT,CASSYSNRGDSPLHF
TRBJ1-2,15,-,TRBV4-2,TGTGCCAGCAGCCAGTGGGAGCGGGACAACTATGGCTACACCTTC,CASSQWERDNYGYTF
TRBJ2-1,15,TRBD2,TRBV6-5,TGTGCCAGCAGAGGACTAGCGGGAGGGTCGAATGAGCAGTTCTTC,CASRGLAGGSNEQFF
TRBJ2-7,12,-,TRBV25-1,TGTGCCAGCGGCGAACAGGGCTACGAGCAGTACTTC,CASGEQGYEQYF
TRBJ2-1,15,-,TRBV30,TGTGCCTGGAGTGTACGTGGCAGGGTGAACAATGAGCAGTTCTTC,CAWSVRGRVNNEQFF
TRBJ1-4,15,TRBD1,TRBV9,TGTGCCAGCAGCGGAAGGACAGGGGTGTTCGAAAAACTGTTTTTT,CASSGRTGVFEKLFF
TRBJ1-1,16,-,TRBV4-2,TGTGCCAGCAGCCCCTCACCGGGACAAACGAACACTGAAGCTTTCTTT,CASSPSPGQTNTEAFF
TRBJ2-2,15,-,TRBV4-2,TGTGCCAGCAGCCACCGGGGGGCGAGCACCGGGGAGCTGTTTTTT,CASSHRGASTGELFF
TRBJ1-1,15,-,TRBV5-1,TGCGCCAGCAGCTTGGGTGGAGGGAAGAACACTGAAGCTTTCTTT,CASSLGGGKNTEAFF
TRBJ2-1,12,-,TRBV11-2,TGTGCCAGCAGCTACCTAGTCTATGAGCAGTTCTTC,CASSYLVYEQFF
TRBJ1-1,15,TRBD1,TRBV7-2,TGTGCCAGCAGCTTAGGGACAGGGGGTTACCGTGAAGCTTTCTTT,CASSLGTGGYREAFF
TRBJ2-2,17,TRBD1,TRBV10-1,TGCGCCAGCAGTGAGCGACAGGGGAGAAGGGGCACCGGGGAGCTGTTTTTT,CASSERQGRRGTGELFF
TRBJ2-7,13,-,TRBV11-2,TGTGCCAGCAGCTTAGCACAGTACTACGAGCAGTACTTC,CASSLAQYYEQYF
TRBJ1-1,10,-,TRBV29-1,TGCAGCGTTAGGACAGCTGAAGCTTTCTTT,CSVRTAEAFF
TRBJ2-7,15,-,TRBV2,TGTGCCAGCAGTGAAGCGCAGGGTCCAGGGCACGAGCAGTACTTC,CASSEAQGPGHEQYF